This T cell receptor (beta chain) came from a study of T cell responses to AZD1222 COVID-19 vaccine. This CDR3 comprises 14 residues. CDR1 and CDR2 (germline): SGHRS, YFSETQ. V shed 0 bases and J shed 1 base, with 7 bases lying between them. Sequenced by immunoSEQ multiplex PCR; TCRdb stores in-frame clones only, minus some. The repertoire holds under 110,000 clones, with around nine tenths as singletons. The chain has TRBV5-1 and TRBJ1-1; D is unresolved. The sequencing used peripheral blood, collected on day 0 of AZD1222 vaccination. This clonotype originated in an adult in good health. CDR3 bases: TGCGCCAGCAGCTTGGAACAGCAGAACACTGAAGCTTTCTTT. This gives the protein CASSLEQQNTEAFF. The entire variable domain, with the rest obtained from reference TRBV5-1 and TRBJ1-1, is as follows: KAGVTQTPRYLIKTRGQQVTLSCSPISGHRSVSWYQQTPGQGLQFLFEYFSETQRNKGNFPGRFSGRQFSNSRSEMNVSTLELGDSALYLCASSLEQQNTEAFFGQGTRLTVV.